This TCR beta chain was profiled in a study of low-dose radiotherapy and immunotherapy resistance in tumors. This clonotype was picked up many times. Indicated time point: before trial treatment. Each donor was administered nivolumab, ipilimumab, aspirin, low-dose cyclophosphamide and low-dose radiotherapy. Germline-derived CDR1 and CDR2 are MNHEY and SMNVEV (reference sequence). V shed 5 bases and J shed 0 bases, with 14 bases lying between them. The CDR3 sequence is 17 residues long. TRAV- and TRBV-specific primers primed first-strand cDNA, covering alpha and beta chains. The authors ran about 21 PCR cycles to amplify TCRs with a constant-region primer and V-primer adapter. Via MiXCR, TCRdb re-called the reads, giving one row per CDR3 protein. Seen here are 59,000 or so distinct CDR3 sequences, less than 30% observed once, and the top ten hold 6.5% to 8%.

This TCR derives from a male donor with rectosigmoid adenocarcinoma. This specimen consisted of PBMCs, obtained before treatment. The chain carries TRBV27 and TRBJ2-6, with D unresolved. This CDR3 is CASSPATGPSGANVLTF. The CDR3 DNA follows: TGTGCCAGCAGTCCCGCCACCGGCCCCTCTGGGGCCAACGTCCTGACTTTC.